The 17 T cell receptor beta chains reported below all come from one sample, sequenced in a study of cytomegalovirus exposure and HLA in healthy donors. The PCR had 60 Vbeta and 13 Jbeta primers. Some clones are missing from TCRdb's copy, which holds only in-frame ones; the method was immunoSEQ multiplex PCR. The data contain about 170,000 clones, over 80% of them singletons. The sample consisted of PBMCs. The receptors derive from a boy aged 2 to 9 in good health and CMV-seronegative.

The chain carries TRBV13 and TRBJ2-3; TRBD2 agrees at 13 bases. V trimming: 4 bases; J trimming: 3 bases; junction bases outside the gene matches: 13. Germline V gene sequence: CDR1 PRHDT, CDR2 FYEKMQ (reference sequence). The CDR3 consists of 19 residues. CDR3: CASSSSGLAGVGGTDTQYF. The CDR3 nucleotides read TGTGCCAGCAGCTCCTCCGGACTAGCGGGAGTGGGGGGGACAGATACGCAGTATTTT.

The chain carries TRBV29-1 and TRBJ2-5; tentative D call: TRBD2 (5 bases). The J call is doubtful: the DNA matches TRBJ2-7 better. Germline assignment: CDR1 SQVTM and CDR2 ANQGSEA. The CDR3 totals 13 residues. CDR3 amino acids: CSVKAETSYEQYF. DNA of the CDR3: TGCAGCGTGAAAGCGGAGACGTCCTACGAGCAGTACTTC.

The chain is built from TRBV4-1 and TRBJ2-1; possible D gene TRBD2, 5 bases. The ends were cut back, 1 base at V and 0 bases at J, with 7 bases in the middle. Germline values: CDR1 MGHRA, CDR2 YSYEKL. The CDR3 has 15 residues. CDR3 nucleotide sequence: TGCGCCAGCAGCCAAGTAACTAGCTCCTACAATGAGCAGTTCTTC. The encoded protein is CASSQVTSSYNEQFF.

The chain has TRBV9 and TRBJ1-1; 9 bases line up with TRBD1. The CDR3 is 15 amino acids. V lost 4 bases and J lost 4; bases outside the gene matches: 8. The germline CDR1 and CDR2 sequences are SGDLS and YYNGEE. CDR3 region: CASSKGQGISTEAFF. CDR3 DNA sequence: TGTGCCAGCAGCAAGGGACAGGGCATTAGCACTGAAGCTTTCTTT.

The rearrangement uses TRBV9 and TRBJ2-7, with 7 bases fitting TRBD1. Germline V gene data show CDR1 as SGDLS and CDR2 as YYNGEE. The CDR3 is 12 residues long. V gave up 6 bases and J gave up 5 bases; unmatched junction bases: 5. DNA for the CDR3: TGTGCCAGCACCGACAGGGCCCACGAGCAGTACGTC. Residues: CASTDRAHEQYV.

The chain links TRBV6-5 to TRBJ1-1; a weak D match, TRBD1 (6 bases). The CDR3 is made up of 11 amino acids. Looked up from germline, CDR1 is MNHEY and CDR2 is SVGAGI. V was trimmed by 6 bases and J by 5 bases, leaving 7 bases between them. CDR3: CASRDRTEAFF. CDR3 nucleotides: TGTGCCAGCAGAGACAGGACTGAAGCTTTCTTT.

The rearrangement links TRBV6-5 to TRBJ2-1; 10 nucleotides agree with TRBD2. There are 15 residues in the CDR3. With 0 bases clipped from V and 9 bases from J, the junction kept 5 bases outside the gene matches. Per germline, CDR1 MNHEY and CDR2 SVGAGI. The CDR3 spells CASSYSLAGDAEQFF. In DNA, the CDR3 is TGTGCCAGCAGTTACTCCCTAGCGGGAGATGCTGAGCAGTTCTTC.

The CDR3 sequence is CASSYSRGDHEKLFF. DNA of the CDR3: TGTGCCAGCAGCTACAGCAGGGGGGACCACGAAAAACTGTTTTTT. The chain carries TRBV6-5 and TRBJ1-4; 7 bases match TRBD1. There are 15 residues in the CDR3. Losses at the gene ends were 6 bases for V and 8 bases for J; bases not matched to a gene: 12. From germline, CDR1 is MNHEY and CDR2 SVGAGI.

This chain connects TRBV6-1 to TRBJ1-2, with TRBD1 matching 9 bases. Germline trimming cut 4 bases from V and 3 bases from J; bases unmatched to any gene: 0. This CDR3 has 13 amino acids. Germline values: CDR1 MNHNS, CDR2 SASEGT. The CDR3 region is CASSGQGDYGYTF. CDR3 DNA: TGTGCCAGCAGTGGACAGGGGGACTATGGCTACACCTTC.

The rearrangement links TRBV19 to TRBJ2-2, with 9 bases aligning to TRBD2. CDR3 size: 16 residues. Trimming removed 6 bases from V and 4 bases from J; junction bases left unmatched: 9. Germline CDR1 is LNHDA and CDR2 is SQIVND (reference sequence). The CDR3 nucleotides read TGTGCCAGTAGGCCCACGGGGACTAGCTCCACCGGGGAGCTGTTTTTT. This gives the protein CASRPTGTSSTGELFF.

The chain combines TRBV9 with TRBJ2-7, with D possibly matching TRBD2 (6 bases). The CDR3 covers 14 residues. Trimming pared 0 bases from V and 3 bases from J, leaving 10 bases between. Germline V CDR1 and CDR2: SGDLS, YYNGEE. CDR3 sequence: CASSVGGLSYEQYF. The CDR3 DNA reads as TGTGCCAGCAGCGTAGGGGGACTGAGCTACGAGCAGTACTTC. Full variable domain (remainder filled in from reference TRBV9 and TRBJ2-7): DSGVTQTPKHLITATGQRVTLRCSPRSGDLSVYWYQQSLDQGLQFLIQYYNGEERAKGNILERFSAQQFPDLHSELNLSSLELGDSALYFCASSVGGLSYEQYFGPGTRLTVT.

This chain joins TRBV7-9 and TRBJ2-1, with D hard to call. V gave up 4 bases and J gave up 0 bases, with 7 bases separating them. This CDR3 comprises 14 residues. The germline CDR1 and CDR2 sequences are SEHNR and FQNEAQ (reference sequence). The DNA for the CDR3 is TGTGCCAGCAGCTCGAGGCCCTCCTACAATGAGCAGTTCTTC. Translation: CASSSRPSYNEQFF.

This clone was counted between two and nine times. The chain employs TRBV19 and TRBJ2-3; 11 bases map to TRBD2. CDR1 is LNHDA, CDR2 SQIVND, per germline (reference sequence). This CDR3 is built from 17 residues. After removal of 1 base from V and 6 bases from J, the junction contained 9 bases not matched to a gene. CDR3 region: CASSIGGLAVGADTQYF. CDR3 DNA sequence: TGTGCCAGTAGTATAGGGGGACTAGCGGTGGGCGCGGATACGCAGTATTTT.

V usage is TRBV6-6 and J usage is TRBJ1-1; possibly TRBD1 for D (5 bases). The CDR3 sequence is 14 residues long. V was shortened by 5 bases and J by 5 bases, with 15 bases between the two germline ends. Germline CDR1 is MNHNY and CDR2 is SVGAGI (reference sequence). The DNA of the CDR3 is TGTGCCAGCAGTCCCGACAGACGAGCAACTGAAGCTTTCTTT. This codes for CASSPDRRATEAFF.

This rearrangement joins TRBV10-3 to TRBJ1-2, with 8 bases aligning to TRBD1. The germline gives CDR1 ENHRY, CDR2 SYGVKD. The CDR3 is 13 amino acids. Unmatched junction bases numbered 3, after V lost 6 bases and J lost 3 bases. CDR3: CAISTGGDYGYTF. For the CDR3, the DNA is TGTGCCATCAGCACAGGGGGAGACTATGGCTACACCTTC.

The sample holds a few counts of this clone. The sample holds other DNA sequences that translate to the same CDR3. The gene calls are TRBV9 and TRBJ2-3; TRBD2 matches at 12 bases. Germline V lookup: CDR1 SGDLS, CDR2 YYNGEE. The CDR3 contains 16 residues. V trimming: 2 bases; J trimming: 0 bases; junction bases outside the gene matches: 1. The CDR3 reads CASSVGTSGSTDTQYF. CDR3 nucleotide sequence: TGTGCCAGCAGCGTCGGGACTAGCGGGAGCACAGATACGCAGTATTTT.

CDR3 sequence reads: CASSPLGGTEAFF. CDR3 coding DNA: TGTGCCAGCTCACCTTTGGGGGGCACTGAAGCTTTCTTT. V gene TRBV18 combines with J gene TRBJ1-1, with TRBD1 as a possible D gene (5 bases). The CDR3 runs to 13 residues. CDR1 and CDR2 from the germline V gene are KGHSH and LQKENI. Trimming cost V 3 bases and J 4 bases, with 9 bases left between them. The variable domain in full, with the rest retrieved from reference TRBV18 and TRBJ1-1, is NAGVMQNPRHLVRRRGQEARLRCSPMKGHSHVYWYRQLPEEGLKFMVYLQKENIIDESGMPKERFSAEFPKEGPSILRIQQVVRGDSAAYFCASSPLGGTEAFFGQGTRLTVV.